Shown below are 23 T cell receptor beta chains from a single sample sequenced in a study of T cell responses to AZD1222 COVID-19 vaccine. Libraries were prepared by immunoSEQ multiplex PCR; TCRdb keeps only in-frame clonotypes and omits some of them. This table holds roughly 180,000 clones, around 93% found once. This specimen was peripheral blood, taken 28 days after the second dose of the MenACWY control vaccine. These receptor sequences come from an adult who received the MenACWY meningococcal vaccine as a control.

V gene TRBV11-2 combines with J gene TRBJ2-5, with 9 bases that match TRBD2. Germline lookup yields CDR1 SGHAT and CDR2 FQNNGV. This CDR3 comprises 18 residues. Losses at the gene ends were 5 bases for V and 1 base for J; bases not matched to a gene: 14. The CDR3 sequence: CASSAGGIRRGGQETQYF. The CDR3 nucleotides are TGTGCCAGCAGCGCTGGCGGGATCAGGCGGGGGGGCCAAGAGACCCAGTACTTC.

The gene calls are TRBV4-1 and TRBJ2-5, with D unresolved. The V gene's germline CDR1 is MGHRA and CDR2 YSYEKL. The V gene lost 0 bases and the J gene lost 2 bases, with 13 bases spanning the gap. This CDR3 comprises 16 residues. For the CDR3, the DNA is TGCGCCAGCAGCCAAGATTGGGCTCTAAAACAAGAGACCCAGTACTTC. It is translated as CASSQDWALKQETQYF.

J is TRBJ1-4 and V is TRBV5-5, with 7 bases lining up with TRBD1. The V gene end was trimmed by 3 bases and the J gene end by 8 bases; junction bases not matched to a gene: 7. The length of the CDR3 is 14 residues. Germline lookup yields CDR1 SGHKS and CDR2 YYEKEE (reference sequence). This CDR3 is CASSSQGSGEKLFF. CDR3 DNA: TGTGCCAGCAGCTCACAGGGGTCTGGCGAAAAACTGTTTTTT.

The chain couples TRBV5-1 to TRBJ2-1; 8 bases are shared with TRBD1. Looked up from germline, CDR1 is SGHRS and CDR2 is YFSETQ. Trimming removed 2 bases from V and 4 bases from J; junction bases left unmatched: 8. CDR3 length: 16 amino acids. The CDR3 nucleotides read TGCGCCAGCAGCTTAACCGGGACAGGACCTTACAATGAGCAGTTCTTC. Its translation is CASSLTGTGPYNEQFF.

V usage is TRBV7-2 and J usage is TRBJ2-6, with a possible D match to TRBD2 (7 bases). V dropped 1 base and J dropped 0 bases, with 13 bases sitting between them. This CDR3 spans 18 amino acids. Germline CDR1 SGHTA, CDR2 FQGNSA. The CDR3 loop reads CASSLVGGALSGANVLTF. The CDR3, as DNA: TGTGCCAGCAGCTTAGTAGGGGGGGCGCTCTCTGGGGCCAACGTCCTGACTTTC.

The rearrangement links TRBV29-1 to TRBJ1-1; possible D gene TRBD1, 5 bases. CDR3 length: 14 amino acids. V dropped 7 bases and J dropped 1 base, with 16 bases sitting between them. Germline V gives CDR1 SQVTM, CDR2 ANQGSEA. CDR3 residues: CSGGWGLANTEAFF. CDR3 coding DNA: TGCAGCGGGGGTTGGGGGTTGGCGAACACTGAAGCTTTCTTT.

This chain links TRBV19 with TRBJ2-1, with D possibly being TRBD2 (6 bases). CDR1 is LNHDA, CDR2 SQIVND, per germline (reference sequence). V was clipped by 7 bases and J by 10 bases, with 11 bases between them. The CDR3 is 11 residues long. CDR3 loop: CASTSGREQFF. CDR3 DNA sequence: TGTGCCAGTACCAGCGGGCGCGAGCAGTTCTTC.

The chain carries TRBV27 and TRBJ2-7; 7 nucleotides align to TRBD2. Germline loops: CDR1 MNHEY, CDR2 SMNVEV (reference sequence). Unmatched junction bases numbered 18, after V lost 8 bases and J lost 5 bases. The CDR3 is 16 amino acids. CDR3 nucleotides: TGTGCCAGCCCCACCCCCTGGCGGGGGTCTCCTAACGAGCAGTACTTC. This encodes CASPTPWRGSPNEQYF.

The chain uses TRBV6-5 and TRBJ2-3; D uncertain. Trimming took off 2 bases at V and 1 base at J, with 7 bases between the two ends. This CDR3 has 14 residues. In germline, CDR1 is MNHEY, CDR2 SVGAGI. The DNA for the CDR3 is TGTGCCAGCAGTTACGGGAAGGGCACAGATACGCAGTATTTT. As protein: CASSYGKGTDTQYF.

This chain links TRBV5-1 with TRBJ1-1; possible D gene TRBD1, 5 bases. V lost 5 bases and J 3 bases, leaving 11 bases between the germline ends. Germline CDR1 is SGHRS and CDR2 is YFSETQ. There are 13 residues in the CDR3. CDR3 nucleotides: TGCGCCAGCAGGAGACAGAAGCACACTGAAGCTTTCTTT. Protein sequence: CASRRQKHTEAFF. Drawing the rest from reference TRBV5-1 and TRBJ1-1, the complete variable domain is KAGVTQTPRYLIKTRGQQVTLSCSPISGHRSVSWYQQTPGQGLQFLFEYFSETQRNKGNFPGRFSGRQFSNSRSEMNVSTLELGDSALYLCASRRQKHTEAFFGQGTRLTVV.

The chain combines TRBV27 with TRBJ1-3, with no clear D. This CDR3 spans 15 amino acids. V was shortened by 5 bases and J by 0 bases, with 11 bases between the two germline ends. In germline, CDR1 is MNHEY, CDR2 SMNVEV (reference sequence). In DNA form, the CDR3 reads TGTGCCAGCAGTGCCGCGGGCAGCTCTGGAAACACCATATATTTT. This translates into CASSAAGSSGNTIYF.

Only a few counts were recorded for this clone. J is TRBJ1-2 and V is TRBV7-3; 10 bases are shared with TRBD1. V lost 5 bases and J lost 4; bases outside the gene matches: 13. CDR3 length equals 17 residues. Germline V gives CDR1 SGHTA, CDR2 FQGTGA. CDR3 DNA sequence: TGTGCCAGCAGCAACGGACAGGGGGGAATTCGGCCCTATGGCTACACCTTC. This translates into CASSNGQGGIRPYGYTF. Together with reference TRBV7-3 and TRBJ1-2, the CDR3 gives the full variable domain: GAGVSQTPSNKVTEKGKYVELRCDPISGHTALYWYRQSLGQGPEFLIYFQGTGAADDSGLPNDRFFAVRPEGSVSTLKIQRTERGDSAVYLCASSNGQGGIRPYGYTFGSGTRLTVV.

This chain links TRBV9 with TRBJ1-2; weak D call: TRBD1 (5 bases). This CDR3 spans 14 amino acids. From germline, CDR1 is SGDLS and CDR2 YYNGEE. The V gene lost 1 base and the J gene lost 8 bases, with 15 bases spanning the gap. The CDR3 loop reads CASSVIGRDGGYTF. CDR3 nucleotide sequence: TGTGCCAGCAGCGTAATTGGCAGGGATGGCGGCTACACCTTC.

The genes are TRBV5-1 and TRBJ1-4, with a possible D match to TRBD1 (5 bases). Germline loops: CDR1 SGHRS, CDR2 YFSETQ. The CDR3 consists of 15 residues. V lost 1 base and J lost 0, with 7 bases in between. The CDR3, as DNA: TGCGCCAGCAGCTTGTTGACAGCAACTAATGAAAAACTGTTTTTT. Protein: CASSLLTATNEKLFF.

The chain uses TRBV19 and TRBJ1-2, with a possible D match to TRBD1 (6 bases). CDR1 is LNHDA and CDR2 is SQIVND in the germline V gene (reference sequence). The CDR3 loop spans 15 amino acids. The germline V and J ends were trimmed by 5 bases and 7 bases, with 20 bases remaining between them. CDR3 in amino acids: CASSVGGAARLGYTF. The CDR3 DNA is TGTGCCAGTAGTGTGGGGGGGGCCGCAAGGCTTGGCTACACCTTC.

This rearrangement joins TRBV7-9 to TRBJ1-2; D uncertain. The CDR3 is made up of 13 amino acids. Per the germline V gene, CDR1 is SEHNR and CDR2 is FQNEAQ (reference sequence). V shed 1 base and J shed 7 bases, with 10 bases lying between them. The CDR3 reads CASSLEGFGGYTF. DNA of the CDR3: TGTGCCAGCAGCTTAGAGGGTTTCGGTGGCTACACCTTC.

V and J are TRBV6-6 and TRBJ1-5, with D possibly TRBD1 on 5 matching bases. The CDR3 contains 15 residues. Germline assignment: CDR1 MNHNY and CDR2 SVGAGI (reference sequence). Trimming took 6 bases from V and 3 from J, leaving 15 bases between them. The CDR3 sequence: CASSPQGSFNQPQHF. In DNA form, the CDR3 reads TGTGCCAGCAGCCCCCAGGGAAGTTTCAATCAGCCCCAGCATTTT.

The CDR3, as DNA: TGTGCCAGCAATTCCGGGACAGACCTTGAAGCTTTCTTT. Translated, it gives CASNSGTDLEAFF. The V call is TRBV6-5, the J call TRBJ1-1, with 7 bases matching TRBD1. V dropped 7 bases and J dropped 7; count of bases not matched to a gene: 9. Germline V gene data show CDR1 as MNHEY and CDR2 as SVGAGI. CDR3 length: 13 amino acids.

The chain links TRBV7-2 to TRBJ1-4; no reliable D call. The CDR3 is 14 amino acids. Trimming pared 0 bases from V and 2 bases from J, leaving 4 bases between. Germline CDR1 is SGHTA and CDR2 is FQGNSA. Written as DNA, the CDR3 is TGTGCCAGCAGCTTAGCGCTTACTAATGAAAAACTGTTTTTT. Its protein is CASSLALTNEKLFF.

This clone was counted a few times. The chain uses TRBV27 and TRBJ2-1; TRBD2 might be the D (5 bases). Trimming took 3 bases from V and 5 from J, leaving 8 bases between them. From germline, CDR1 is MNHEY and CDR2 SMNVEV (reference sequence). The CDR3 covers 13 residues. In DNA form, the CDR3 reads TGTGCCAGCAGTTTTGCTAGCAACAATGAGCAGTTCTTC. Protein sequence: CASSFASNNEQFF.

The chain joins TRBV4-1 to TRBJ1-5; D not resolved. This CDR3 has 14 amino acids. Per germline, CDR1 MGHRA and CDR2 YSYEKL. The V gene lost 0 bases and the J gene lost 3 bases, with 6 bases spanning the gap. In nucleotides, the CDR3 is TGCGCCAGCAGCCAAGATCCATACAATCAGCCCCAGCATTTT. This codes for CASSQDPYNQPQHF.

This clone showed up just once. The chain is built from TRBV10-2 and TRBJ2-2; no reliable D call. This CDR3 comprises 15 residues. From germline, CDR1 is WSHSY and CDR2 SAAADI. Between the trimmed V and J ends, which lost 3 bases and 4 bases, there was a span of 12 bases. DNA of the CDR3: TGCGCCAGCAGTGAAGAGAGAATCGGCACCGGGGAGCTGTTTTTT. It is translated as CASSEERIGTGELFF.

The J gene is TRBJ1-4, the V gene TRBV14; D uncertain. Between the trimmed V and J ends, which lost 1 base and 11 bases, there was a span of 11 bases. Germline CDR1 and CDR2: SGHDN and FVKESK. The CDR3 contains 13 residues. The CDR3 sequence is CASSQVAHAKLFF. As DNA, the CDR3 is TGTGCCAGCAGCCAAGTGGCCCATGCTAAACTGTTTTTT. The full variable domain, rest sourced from reference TRBV14 and TRBJ1-4, is EAGVTQFPSHSVIEKGQTVTLRCDPISGHDNLYWYRRVMGKEIKFLLHFVKESKQDESGMPNNRFLAERTGGTYSTLKVQPAELEDSGVYFCASSQVAHAKLFFGSGTQLSVL.